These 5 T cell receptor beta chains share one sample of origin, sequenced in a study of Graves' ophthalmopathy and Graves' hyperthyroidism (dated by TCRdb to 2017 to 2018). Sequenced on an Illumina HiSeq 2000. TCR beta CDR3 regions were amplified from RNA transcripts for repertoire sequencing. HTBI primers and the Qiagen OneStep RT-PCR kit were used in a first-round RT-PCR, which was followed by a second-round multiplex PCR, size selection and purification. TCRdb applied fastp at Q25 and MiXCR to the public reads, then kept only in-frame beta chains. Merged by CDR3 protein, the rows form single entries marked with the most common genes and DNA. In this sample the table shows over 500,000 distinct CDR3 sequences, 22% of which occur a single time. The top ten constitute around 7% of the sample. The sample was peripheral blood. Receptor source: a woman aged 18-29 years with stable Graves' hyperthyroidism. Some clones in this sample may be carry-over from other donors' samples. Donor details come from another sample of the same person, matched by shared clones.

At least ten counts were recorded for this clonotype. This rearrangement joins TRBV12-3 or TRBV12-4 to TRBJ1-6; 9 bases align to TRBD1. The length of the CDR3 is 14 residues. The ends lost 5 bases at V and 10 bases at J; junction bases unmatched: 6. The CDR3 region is CASSATGGRSPLHF. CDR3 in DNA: TGTGCCAGCAGTGCCACAGGGGGCCGGTCACCCCTCCACTTT.

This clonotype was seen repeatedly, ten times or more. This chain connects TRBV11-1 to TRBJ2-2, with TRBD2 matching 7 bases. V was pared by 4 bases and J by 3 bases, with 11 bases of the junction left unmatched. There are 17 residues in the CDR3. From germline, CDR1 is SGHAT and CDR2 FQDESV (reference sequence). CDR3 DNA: TGTGCCAGCAGCTCATCCGTTAGGACTAGAGACACCGGGGAGCTGTTTTTT. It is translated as CASSSSVRTRDTGELFF.

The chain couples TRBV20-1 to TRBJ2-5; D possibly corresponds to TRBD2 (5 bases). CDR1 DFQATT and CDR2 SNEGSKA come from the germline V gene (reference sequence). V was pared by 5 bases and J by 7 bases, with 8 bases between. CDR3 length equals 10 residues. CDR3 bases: TGCAGTGCTGTCCGGGGGACCCAGTACTTC. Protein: CSAVRGTQYF.

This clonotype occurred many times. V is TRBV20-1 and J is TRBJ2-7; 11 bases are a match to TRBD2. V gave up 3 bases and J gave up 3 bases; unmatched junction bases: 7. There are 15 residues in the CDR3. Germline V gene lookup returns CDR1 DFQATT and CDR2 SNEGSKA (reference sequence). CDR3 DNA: TGCAGTGCTAGGCAACTAGCGGGAGCCGTCTACGAGCAGTACTTC. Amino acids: CSARQLAGAVYEQYF.

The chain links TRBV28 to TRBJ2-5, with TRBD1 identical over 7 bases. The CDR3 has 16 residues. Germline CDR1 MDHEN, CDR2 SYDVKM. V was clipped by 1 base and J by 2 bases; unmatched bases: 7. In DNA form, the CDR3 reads TGTGCCAGCAGTTTATCCCACGGGACAGTTCAAGAGACCCAGTACTTC. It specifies CASSLSHGTVQETQYF.